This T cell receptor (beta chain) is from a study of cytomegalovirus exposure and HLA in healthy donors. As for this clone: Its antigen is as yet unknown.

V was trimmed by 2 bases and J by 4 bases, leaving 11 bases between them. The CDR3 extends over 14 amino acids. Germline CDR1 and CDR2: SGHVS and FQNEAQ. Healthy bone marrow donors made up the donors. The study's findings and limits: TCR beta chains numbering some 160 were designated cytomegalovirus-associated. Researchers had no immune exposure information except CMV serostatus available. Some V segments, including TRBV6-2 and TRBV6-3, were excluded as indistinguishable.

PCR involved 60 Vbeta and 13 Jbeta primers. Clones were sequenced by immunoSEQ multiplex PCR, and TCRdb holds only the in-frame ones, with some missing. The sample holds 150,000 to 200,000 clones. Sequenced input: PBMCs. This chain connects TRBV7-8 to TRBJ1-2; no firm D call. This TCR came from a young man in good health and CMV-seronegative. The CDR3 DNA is TGTGCCAGCAGCTTAATGATGAGTCCCTATGGCTACACCTTC. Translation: CASSLMMSPYGYTF.